This TCR beta chain was recovered during a study of blood T cell repertoires in COVID-19. The V gene's germline CDR1 is SGDLS and CDR2 YYNGEE. The CDR3 spans 15 residues. The J segment lost 9 bases and the V segment lost 4 bases, leaving 9 bases of the junction unmatched. TCRdb's table, derived via immunoSEQ multiplex PCR, lists solely in-frame clones and lacks some. Here the sample spans some 170,000 clones, approximately 80% being singletons. The rearrangement uses TRBV9 and TRBJ2-1, with 11 bases that match TRBD2. This receptor was identified in a man aged 60-69 years with acute or convalescent COVID-19. What was sequenced was peripheral blood. The CDR3 reads CASSPRLAGTPEQFF. In nucleotides, the CDR3 is TGTGCCAGCAGCCCCCGACTAGCGGGGACCCCTGAGCAGTTCTTC.